The TCR beta chain under discussion was sequenced for a study of T-cell memory formation after mild COVID-19 (dated by TCRdb to the early 2020s). Regarding the research as a whole: TCR sequence clusters from the two donors were largely donor specific. The cohort comprised two young, previously healthy adult volunteers, one female and one male. T-cell clones expanding and contracting after mild COVID-19 in two donors were tracked by longitudinal TCRalpha and TCRbeta repertoire sequencing.

Sequencing was carried out with an Illumina NovaSeq 6000. TCRalpha and TCRbeta cDNA libraries were built by 5'RACE with constant-segment primers, adding sample barcodes and unique molecular identifiers. Trizol reagent was used to extract RNA from every sample. Amplification of the libraries took two PCR steps, and the second step added a second sample barcode plus Illumina TruSeq adapters. Libraries were sequenced on an Illumina NovaSeq with 2 x 150 bp paired-end reads. Concerning the study's data processing: Demultiplexing of reads and collapsing into UMI-guided consensus sequences were performed with migec v1.2.7. Using mixcr v2.1.11, UMI consensuses were aligned to TRA and TRB V and J templates and then assembled into clonotypes. Expanded or contracted clonotypes were those called significant by both edgeR and NoisET, with noise models trained on biological replicates. edgeR calls used a false discovery rate-adjusted p below 0.01 and a log2 fold-change threshold of 1. As an exploratory analysis of dynamics, max-normalized trajectories of the 1000 most abundant clonotypes were examined by PCA with hierarchical clustering. Separately sequenced CD4+ and CD8+ repertoires were used to assign the CD4 or CD8 phenotype of responding clones. Clones were called with MiXCR by TCRdb after fastp trimmed the public reads at Q25, and only in-frame beta chains were retained. Each entry merges the rows of one CDR3 protein and shows their most common DNA and genes. TCRdb assigned the V and J calls; the authors' analysis was not used. A total of roughly 510,000 distinct CDR3 sequences appear in this sample, around a sixth of them only once. The top ten clonotypes cover about 8.6% of the sample.

Ficoll-Paque density gradient centrifugation was the method used to isolate PBMCs. Overall study outcomes, separate from this receptor: Contracting CD4+ clones turned up mainly in the CM and EM memory subsets, whereas EMRA was where CD8+ clones were enriched. The study included only a couple of mild cases, and larger cohorts that include severe cases with pre-infection samples were judged to be necessary. SARS-CoV-2 specificity was not confirmed for the second-wave clones peaking on day 37. Some responding clones were found in pre-infection memory, which suggests that pre-existing cross-reactive memory T cells took part in the SARS-CoV-2 response. Clones that contracted from day 15 to 85 showed balanced CD4/CD8 phenotypes, whereas a second wave of clones that expanded from day 15 to 37 leaned towards CD4+.

Including cysteine and phenylalanine, the CDR3 has 16 amino acids. Left in the record is the CDR3 DNA by itself, 48 bases read in frame from the first base. The junction carries 16 bases between V and J, which are trimmed by 1 base and 4 bases respectively. The germline V gene specifies SGHTA as CDR1 and FQGTGA as CDR2. Turning to this clonotype: Which antigen it targets is not known. Qualities for individual bases were not recorded, and no much larger clone is one base off.

Sequencing was done on a sample of PBMCs or a T cell subset sorted from them (not recorded which). The receptor's source is an adult woman who had mild COVID-19 (a few samples of this study predate the infection). The sample titles of this study are shuffled in the database, so cell type and time point are left out; the donor was told from shared clones. This chain is built from TRBV7-3 and TRBJ1-1; matching of 6 bases hints at TRBD1 as the D gene. The DNA sequence reads TGTGCCAGCAGCTTAAGTTCTGGGGGCGATTTCACTGAAGCTTTCTTT. This encodes CASSLSSGGDFTEAFF.